This T cell receptor (beta chain) was observed in a study of tumor-infiltrating lymphocytes in primary liver carcinoma. A primer matching the constant region was used to make TCR beta cDNA from approximately 520 ng of total RNA. Libraries covering TCR beta were generated through three nested multiplex PCR rounds (using a slightly modified ARM-PCR). PCR rounds one and two used TRBV1-TRBV30 forward primers with a C-beta reverse primer for about 9 cycles each. TCRdb ran MiXCR on the multiplex PCR reads and lists one entry per CDR3 protein. The table has 180,000 or so distinct CDR3 sequences, 60% seen once; the top ten hold 65% to 80%. Study-wide points: When set against blood, tumors had a significantly higher top-250-clone fraction (p = 0.039).

Unsorted whole blood supplied the RNA, and germline DNA was extracted too. A note on this clonotype: Its antigen remains unknown. A read error may account for a junction end that differs from germline.

CDR1 and CDR2 from the germline V gene are SGHKS and YYEKEE (reference sequence). This CDR3 has 14 amino acids. The sequence was collected from a man aged 40-49 years with primary liver carcinoma and hepatitis B virus infection. The sequencing sample was made of peripheral blood. V is TRBV5-5 and J is TRBJ1-5, with D unresolved. The CDR3 protein is CTSSLEALSQPQHF. Here the CDR3 DNA reads TGTACCAGCAGCTTGGAGGCTTTGAGTCAGCCCCAGCATTTT.